This T cell receptor (beta chain) derives from a study of T cells in Graves' hyperthyroidism and ophthalmopathy. The CDR3 regions of TCR beta were amplified from RNA transcripts. A set of HTBI primers served as the primers for a first-round RT-PCR of the TCR CDR3. TCRdb reanalysed the multiplex PCR reads using MiXCR and keeps one entry per CDR3 protein. The sample lists almost 600,000 distinct CDR3 sequences; around 45% were seen once. No progression to ophthalmopathy during 18 months of follow-up defined stable disease. CDR3 length equals 18 residues. Trimming took 4 bases from V and 3 from J, leaving 25 bases between them. Germline V gene lookup returns CDR1 LNHNV and CDR2 YYDKDF (reference sequence).

The rearrangement links TRBV15 to TRBJ2-7; a possible D gene is TRBD2 (5 bases). The sequence was collected from a woman aged 18 to 35 with Graves' hyperthyroidism. The sequencing input was peripheral blood or thyroid tissue (not recorded which). The CDR3: CATSTTRRGIRTYYEQYF. CDR3 bases: TGTGCCACCAGCACAACTAGAAGAGGGATTCGGACTTACTACGAGCAGTACTTC.